This T cell receptor beta chain is from a study of blood T cells in healthy people across ages. Whole-study findings and limits: Aged donors had fewer naive CD4+ cells and lower diversity than long-lived donors.

The authors ran a second PCR of roughly 6 to 12 cycles using a sample-barcoded 5' primer and a J-beta primer mix. Each CDR3 protein is one row after TCRdb ran MiXCR on the 5' RACE reads. The sample lists about 800,000 distinct CDR3 sequences, around a quarter occurring once. This clonotype has just a few counts. The antigen remains unidentified. One end of the junction does not line up with germline, which may come from a read error. The CDR3 is 13 amino acids. Germline values: CDR1 DFQATT, CDR2 SNEGSKA (reference sequence). Another study also made use of these data, one on T cells of mothers and their children. That report adds: None of the identified T cell clones proved to be persistent microchimeric clones.

The TCR was taken from a boy between 10 and 17 years old in good health. This chain joins TRBV20-1 and TRBJ2-5, with D perhaps matching TRBD2 (6 bases). The sample taken for sequencing was blood. The CDR3 loop reads CSANPLGRETQYF. As DNA, the CDR3 is TGCAGCGCTAATCCCCTAGGGAGGGAGACCCAGTACTTC.